What follows describes a single T cell receptor beta chain. CD45RO-negative, CCR7-positively selected cells formed the naive CD8 fraction, excluding terminally differentiated effector memory CD45RA+ cells. Adult Caucasians living in Nashville, Tennessee made up all of the donors. This entry belongs to a study of shared clonotypes between healthy human individuals. Trimming took 3 bases from V and 6 from J, leaving 5 bases between them. CDR3 length: 11 residues. From germline, CDR1 is KGHSH and CDR2 LQKENI. Sequencing was performed with immunoSEQ multiplex PCR; in TCRdb, only in-frame clones are kept and a portion is missing. The sample records about 2.2 million clones, about 94% being singletons.

The chain couples TRBV18 to TRBJ1-1; no reliable D call. The TCR originated in a man in his late teens or twenties in good health. Some clones in this sample may be carry-over from other donors' samples. The sample comprised naive CD8+ T cells from PBMCs. The CDR3 nucleotides are TGTGCCAGCTCACCCGGACCTGAAGCTTTCTTT. As protein: CASSPGPEAFF. The variable domain in full, with the rest retrieved from reference TRBV18 and TRBJ1-1, is NAGVMQNPRHLVRRRGQEARLRCSPMKGHSHVYWYRQLPEEGLKFMVYLQKENIIDESGMPKERFSAEFPKEGPSILRIQQVVRGDSAAYFCASSPGPEAFFGQGTRLTVV.